The 12 T cell receptor beta chains listed next were all sequenced from one sample in a study of shared clonotypes between healthy human individuals. TCRdb keeps only in-frame clones here, not all; method: immunoSEQ multiplex PCR. Of over a million clones listed, around 78% were seen once; the top ten hold under 0.6%. Material: memory CD4+ T cells from PBMCs. Subset here: CD45RA-negative fraction. The receptors stem from a man aged 18 to 35 in good health. Some clones in this sample may be carry-over from other donors' samples.

V is TRBV5-1 and J is TRBJ2-1; D may be TRBD2 (5 bases). The CDR3 length is 14 residues. Trimming removed 2 bases from V and 6 bases from J, with 12 bases in between. Per the germline V gene, CDR1 is SGHRS and CDR2 is YFSETQ. CDR3 coding DNA: TGCGCCAGCAGCTTATCCGGGATTCTCAATGAGCAGTTCTTC. Translation: CASSLSGILNEQFF. The entire variable domain, with the rest obtained from reference TRBV5-1 and TRBJ2-1, is as follows: KAGVTQTPRYLIKTRGQQVTLSCSPISGHRSVSWYQQTPGQGLQFLFEYFSETQRNKGNFPGRFSGRQFSNSRSEMNVSTLELGDSALYLCASSLSGILNEQFFGPGTRLTVL.

The genes are TRBV5-5 and TRBJ2-7; no reliable D call. V was pared by 4 bases and J by 1 base, with 15 bases between. The CDR3 is 15 amino acids. Looked up from germline, CDR1 is SGHKS and CDR2 is YYEKEE (reference sequence). CDR3 in amino acids: CASSLLGDPSYEQYF. CDR3 nucleotide sequence: TGTGCCAGCAGCCTGCTCGGAGATCCATCCTACGAGCAGTACTTC.

This clone was counted a single time. The V call is TRBV29-1, the J call TRBJ2-7; possible D gene TRBD1, 6 bases. The CDR3 is made up of 15 amino acids. Germline V gene data show CDR1 as SQVTM and CDR2 as ANQGSEA. V was trimmed by 4 bases and J by 0 bases, leaving 16 bases between them. The CDR3 here is CSVVWSQGFSYEQYF. CDR3 nucleotides: TGCAGCGTTGTTTGGAGTCAGGGGTTCTCCTACGAGCAGTACTTC.

V usage is TRBV6-1 and J usage is TRBJ1-1; the D is unclear. The CDR3 consists of 15 residues. CDR1 and CDR2 from the germline V gene are MNHNS and SASEGT. Trimming shortened V by 5 bases and J by 4 bases, and 17 bases separated the two germline ends. Here the CDR3 DNA reads TGTGCCAGCAGTTTTCCCCCCGTGCCGAGCACTGAAGCTTTCTTT. It encodes CASSFPPVPSTEAFF.

V usage is TRBV7-3 and J usage is TRBJ2-3, with TRBD1 matching 8 bases. Unmatched junction bases numbered 7, after V lost 5 bases and J lost 6 bases. This CDR3 has 14 amino acids. Looked up from germline, CDR1 is SGHTA and CDR2 is FQGTGA. CDR3 in amino acids: CASSTGGSLDTQYF. DNA of the CDR3: TGTGCCAGCAGCACAGGGGGGAGTCTGGATACGCAGTATTTT.

The V call is TRBV19, the J call TRBJ1-5; D might be TRBD1 (5 bases). The length of the CDR3 is 14 residues. V shed 5 bases and J shed 4 bases, with 12 bases lying between them. Germline CDR1 is LNHDA and CDR2 is SQIVND (reference sequence). The CDR3 region has the DNA TGTGCCAGTAGTCCGTCCGGGGGGAATCAGCCCCAGCATTTT. Protein: CASSPSGGNQPQHF.

This clone is a singleton in its sample. This chain connects TRBV5-1 to TRBJ2-2; 7 bases fit TRBD1. In germline, CDR1 is SGHRS, CDR2 YFSETQ. The V segment lost 0 bases and the J segment 4 bases; nucleotides outside the gene matches: 3. The CDR3 contains 15 residues. The CDR3 bases are TGCGCCAGCAGCTTGGCGGCAGGGGGCACCGGGGAGCTGTTTTTT. This codes for CASSLAAGGTGELFF.

Comments on this clone: Different DNA sequences within this sample yield the same CDR3. The chain carries TRBV19 and TRBJ2-1; TRBD1 aligns across 10 bases. This CDR3 spans 15 amino acids. Germline CDR1 and CDR2: LNHDA and SQIVND (reference sequence). V was clipped by 6 bases and J by 6 bases; unmatched bases: 8. The CDR3 nucleotides read TGTGCCAGTAGCCCGGACAGGGGGGTTGGCAATGAGCAGTTCTTC. The encoded protein is CASSPDRGVGNEQFF.

CDR3 protein: CASSPWGGQPQHF. The CDR3 region has the DNA TGTGCCAGCAGCCCCTGGGGGGGTCAGCCCCAGCATTTT. V gene TRBV28 combines with J gene TRBJ1-5, with a possible D match to TRBD1 (5 bases). V lost 6 bases to trimming and J lost 6 bases, with 12 bases between them. The germline V gene encodes CDR1 MDHEN and CDR2 SYDVKM. The CDR3 consists of 13 residues.

J is TRBJ2-4 and V is TRBV5-1, with 8 bases identical to TRBD2. The J segment lost 9 bases and the V segment lost 0 bases, leaving 5 bases of the junction unmatched. The CDR3 consists of 14 residues. The V gene's germline CDR1 is SGHRS and CDR2 YFSETQ. CDR3 sequence reads: CASSLGTSRSIQYF. The DNA for the CDR3 is TGCGCCAGCAGCTTGGGGACTAGCAGGAGCATTCAGTACTTC.

The sample holds a few counts of this clone. The V gene is TRBV5-4, the J gene TRBJ1-1; 9 nucleotides match TRBD1. This CDR3 is built from 15 residues. V shed 1 base and J 5 bases; nucleotides not matched to a gene: 6. Germline V lookup: CDR1 SGHNT, CDR2 YYREEE (reference sequence). Here the CDR3 reads CASSLPGTGQTEAFF. The CDR3 nucleotides are TGTGCCAGCAGCTTGCCCGGGACAGGGCAGACTGAAGCTTTCTTT.

This clone appeared once. This chain uses TRBV2 with TRBJ2-5, with 12 bases aligning to TRBD1. With V trimmed by 3 bases and J by 5 bases, 4 bases remained unmatched. Germline CDR1 reads SNHLY; CDR2 reads FYNNEI. The CDR3 extends over 15 amino acids. CDR3 DNA: TGTGCCAGCAGTGAGGGGACAGGGGGCTATGAGACCCAGTACTTC. This encodes CASSEGTGGYETQYF.